One sample yielded the 4 T cell receptor beta chains listed below, sequenced in a study of blood T cell repertoires in COVID-19. The table came from immunoSEQ multiplex PCR; TCRdb's copy has only in-frame clones and leaves some out. The table shows roughly 150,000 clones, with 80% occurring only once. Sequenced input: peripheral blood. All receptors come from a man aged 55 to 70 with acute or convalescent COVID-19.

The rearrangement joins TRBV9 to TRBJ2-2; no firm D call. Germline lookup yields CDR1 SGDLS and CDR2 YYNGEE. The V end was cut by 1 base, the J end by 1 base, with 2 bases between. The CDR3 runs 13 residues. The CDR3 sequence: CASSVQNTGELFF. The CDR3, as DNA: TGTGCCAGCAGCGTACAGAACACCGGGGAGCTGTTTTTT.

The chain joins TRBV4-3 to TRBJ1-1; 8 bases map to TRBD1. The germline CDR1 and CDR2 sequences are LGHNA and YSLEER. The CDR3 spans 14 residues. V was pared by 0 bases and J by 11 bases, with 8 bases of the junction left unmatched. The CDR3 bases are TGCGCCAGCAGCCAAGACGGACAGGGAAGGAGGGCTTTCTTT. Translation gives CASSQDGQGRRAFF.

This chain links TRBV21-1 with TRBJ2-2; the D segment call TRBD2 is taken from the table without a DNA check. TRBV21-1 is flagged as a pseudogene. This CDR3 is 16 amino acids long. CDR3: CASLGLAGGQTGELFF. CDR3 coding DNA: TGTGCCAGCCTGGGACTAGCGGGAGGGCAGACCGGGGAGCTGTTTTTT.

The rearrangement joins TRBV10-3 to TRBJ2-5; 11 positions match TRBD2. J was trimmed by 3 bases and V by 6 bases; bases with no gene match: 6. CDR1 ENHRY and CDR2 SYGVKD come from the germline V gene. The CDR3 runs to 15 residues. CDR3 bases: TGTGCCATCAGGCCTAGCGGGAGGACCGAAGAGACCCAGTACTTC. Encoded protein: CAIRPSGRTEETQYF.